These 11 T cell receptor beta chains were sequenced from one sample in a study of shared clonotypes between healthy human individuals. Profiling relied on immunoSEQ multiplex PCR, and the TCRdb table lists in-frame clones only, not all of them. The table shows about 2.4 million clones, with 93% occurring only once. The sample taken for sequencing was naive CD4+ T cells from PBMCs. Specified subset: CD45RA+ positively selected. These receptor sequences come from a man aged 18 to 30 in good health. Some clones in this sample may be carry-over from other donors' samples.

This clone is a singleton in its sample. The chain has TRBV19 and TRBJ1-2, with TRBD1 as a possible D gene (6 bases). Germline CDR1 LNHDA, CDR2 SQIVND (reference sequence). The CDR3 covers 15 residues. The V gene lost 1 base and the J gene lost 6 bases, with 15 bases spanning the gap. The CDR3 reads CASSIVMRGWNGYTF. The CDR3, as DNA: TGTGCCAGTAGTATAGTAATGAGGGGGTGGAATGGCTACACCTTC.

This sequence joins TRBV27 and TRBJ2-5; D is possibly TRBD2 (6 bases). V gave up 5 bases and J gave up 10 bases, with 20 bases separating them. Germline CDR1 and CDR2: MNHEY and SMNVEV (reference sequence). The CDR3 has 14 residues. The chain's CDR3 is CASSKGLSVRVQYF. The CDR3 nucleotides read TGTGCCAGCAGTAAGGGACTGTCTGTGCGGGTCCAGTACTTC.

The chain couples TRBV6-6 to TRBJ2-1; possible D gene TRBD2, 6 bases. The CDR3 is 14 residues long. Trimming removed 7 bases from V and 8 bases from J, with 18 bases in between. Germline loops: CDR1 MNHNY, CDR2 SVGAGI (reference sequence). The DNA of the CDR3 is TGTGCCAGCAACTTTGGGGGAGGAGGCTATGAGCAGTTCTTC. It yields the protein CASNFGGGGYEQFF.

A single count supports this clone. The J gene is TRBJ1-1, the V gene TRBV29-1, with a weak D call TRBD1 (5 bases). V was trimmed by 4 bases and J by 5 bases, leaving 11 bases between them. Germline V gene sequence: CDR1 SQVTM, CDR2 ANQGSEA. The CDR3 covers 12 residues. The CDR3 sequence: CSVAQGWTEAFF. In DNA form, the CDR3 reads TGCAGCGTTGCCCAGGGATGGACTGAAGCTTTCTTT.

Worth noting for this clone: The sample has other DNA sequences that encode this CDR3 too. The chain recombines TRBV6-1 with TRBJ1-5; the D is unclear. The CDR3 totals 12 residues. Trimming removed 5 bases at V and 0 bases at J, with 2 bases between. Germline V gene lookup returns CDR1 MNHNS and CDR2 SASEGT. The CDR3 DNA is TGTGCCAGCAGTCATAGCAATCAGCCCCAGCATTTT. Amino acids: CASSHSNQPQHF.

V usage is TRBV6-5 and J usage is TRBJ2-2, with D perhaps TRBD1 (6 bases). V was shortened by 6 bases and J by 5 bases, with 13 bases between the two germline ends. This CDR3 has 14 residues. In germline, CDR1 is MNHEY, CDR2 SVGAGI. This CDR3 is CASRTTGKTGELFF. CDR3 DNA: TGTGCCAGCAGAACAACAGGGAAGACCGGGGAGCTGTTTTTT.

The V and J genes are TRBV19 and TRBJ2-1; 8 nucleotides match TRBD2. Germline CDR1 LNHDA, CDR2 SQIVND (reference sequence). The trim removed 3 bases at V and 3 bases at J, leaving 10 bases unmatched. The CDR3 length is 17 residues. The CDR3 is CASSIRGAGVLYNEQFF. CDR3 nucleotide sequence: TGTGCCAGTAGTATCCGCGGAGCGGGAGTTCTCTACAATGAGCAGTTCTTC.

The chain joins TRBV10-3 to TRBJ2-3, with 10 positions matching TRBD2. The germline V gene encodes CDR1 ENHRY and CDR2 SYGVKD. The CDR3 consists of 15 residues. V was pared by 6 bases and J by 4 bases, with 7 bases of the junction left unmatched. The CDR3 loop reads CAISGTSAASDTQYF. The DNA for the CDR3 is TGTGCCATCAGCGGGACTAGCGCCGCATCAGATACGCAGTATTTT.

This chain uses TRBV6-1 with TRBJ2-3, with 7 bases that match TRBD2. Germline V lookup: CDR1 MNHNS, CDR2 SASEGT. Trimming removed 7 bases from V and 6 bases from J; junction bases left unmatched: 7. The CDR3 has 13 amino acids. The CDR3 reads CASKFLGGDTQYF. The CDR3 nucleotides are TGTGCCAGCAAATTTCTCGGGGGGGATACGCAGTATTTT.

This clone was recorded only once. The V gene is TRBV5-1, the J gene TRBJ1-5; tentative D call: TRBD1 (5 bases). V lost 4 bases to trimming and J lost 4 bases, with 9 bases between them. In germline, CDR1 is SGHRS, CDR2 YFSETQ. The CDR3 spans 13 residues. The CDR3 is CASSVAGNQPQHF. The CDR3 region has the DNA TGCGCCAGCAGCGTCGCAGGGAATCAGCCCCAGCATTTT.

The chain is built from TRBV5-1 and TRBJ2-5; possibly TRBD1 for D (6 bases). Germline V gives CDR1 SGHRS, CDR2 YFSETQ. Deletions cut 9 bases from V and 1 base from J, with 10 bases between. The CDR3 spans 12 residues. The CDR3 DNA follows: TGCGCCACCTCGGACAGCCAAGAGACCCAGTACTTC. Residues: CATSDSQETQYF.